This TCR beta chain derives from a study of cytomegalovirus exposure and HLA in healthy donors. Trimming shortened V by 0 bases and J by 0 bases, and 9 bases separated the two germline ends. Germline V gives CDR1 LNHDA, CDR2 SQIVND (reference sequence). The CDR3 length is 16 residues. The donors were part of the roughly 120-subject validation cohort, which stood apart from the approximately 670-subject first cohort. Assay: immunoSEQ multiplex PCR; the TCRdb copy retains only in-frame clones and omits some. There are about 260,000 clones in the sample; around 90% occur only once, and approximately 3.1% lies in the top ten. General study results and limits: That first-cohort TCR clusters tended to co-occur in the roughly 110 validation repertoires was found in a later analysis. In vitro confirmation showed a few CMV-associated chains to be CMV antigen specific.

A note on this clone: The antigen is unknown.

This clonotype originated in a woman between 25 and 40 years old in good health and CMV-seronegative. What was sequenced was PBMCs. This chain joins TRBV19 and TRBJ1-5; D might be TRBD1 (6 bases). CDR3 protein: CASSIEDSYSNQPQHF. The CDR3 DNA reads as TGTGCCAGTAGTATAGAGGACAGTTATAGCAATCAGCCCCAGCATTTT.